The subject of this entry is one T cell receptor beta chain. Its antigen is as yet unknown. Only in-frame clones appear in the TCRdb table, and some are missing; sequencing was by immunoSEQ multiplex PCR. The table includes tens of thousands of clones, over 85% detected once. This sample is part of a study of T cell responses to AZD1222 COVID-19 vaccine. Study as a whole: Recipients boosted at about 4 weeks or about 12 weeks are pooled. Study results and limitations: In a largely white British group with more females than males, clonal diversity was possibly underestimated. CD4 TCRs covered the whole spike, strongest at regions 160-218 and 743-854.

The source of this sequence is an adult in good health. The sample here was peripheral blood, taken on day 0 of AZD1222 vaccination.

This CDR3 reads CASSLAGAVEQFF. For the CDR3, the DNA is TGTGCCAGCAGCCTGGCGGGGGCTGTGGAGCAGTTCTTC. The V call is TRBV7-9, the J call TRBJ2-1; tentatively, D is TRBD2 (7 bases). The CDR3 covers 13 residues. Between the trimmed V and J ends, which lost 5 bases and 10 bases, there was a span of 15 bases. Germline-derived CDR1 and CDR2 are SEHNR and FQNEAQ (reference sequence). The full variable domain, in which reference TRBV7-9 and TRBJ2-1 provide the parts outside the CDR3, is DTGVSQNPRHKITKRGQNVTFRCDPISEHNRLYWYRQTLGQGPEFLTYFQNEAQLEKSRLLSDRFSAERPKGSFSTLEIQRTEQGDSAMYLCASSLAGAVEQFFGPGTRLTVL.